This TCR beta chain was identified during a study of T cells in Graves' hyperthyroidism and ophthalmopathy (dated by TCRdb to the late 2010s). Study-level background: Peripheral blood samples were taken at initial diagnosis, before any treatment was given. To identify TCR V-J signatures that set the groups apart, the researchers used a discovery cohort of 100 patients, made up of about 44 with Graves' ophthalmopathy and some 56 with stable Graves' hyperthyroidism. An independent validation cohort of 18 to 20 hyperthyroidism patients and more than 15 patients who later progressed to ophthalmopathy tested prospective prediction of ophthalmopathy. The roughly 90 discovery patients were divided at random into training and test sets in a 7:3 ratio. In addition, the study compared T-cell repertoires in thyroid tissue and in blood from several Graves' hyperthyroidism patients. After sampling, hyperthyroidism patients received methimazole starting at 30 mg daily, and ophthalmopathy patients received high-dose intravenous methylprednisolone. The paper describes TCR Vbeta CDR3 sequencing of roughly 130 peripheral blood samples, made up of fewer than 50 ophthalmopathy patients, more than 70 hyperthyroidism patients and 17 progressor patients.

Ophthalmopathy patients had moderately to severely active disease, Clinical Activity Score of at least 3, NOSPECS grade of at least 4, and duration under 3 months. Any patient with an uncontrolled infection, another autoimmune disease, pregnancy or lactation was excluded. Diagnoses relied on clinical symptoms, serum thyroxine and TRAb, thyroid ultrasound and orbital computed tomography. Ficoll-Paque density gradient centrifugation was used to isolate PBMCs from approximately 11 ml of fresh peripheral blood. Total RNA was extracted using Trizol reagent, and RNA quality was assessed on an Agilent 2100 Bioanalyzer. Amplification of TCR beta CDR3 regions was carried out from RNA transcripts. The first round of RT-PCR for the TCR CDR3 was performed with the HTBI primer set and the Qiagen OneStep RT-PCR kit. Libraries were constructed in a second round of multiplex PCR, after which size selection and purification were performed. Libraries were sequenced paired-end with 100 bp reads on an Illumina HiSeq2000. Under the source paper's analysis protocol: SOAPnuke was used to process the raw data, with reads discarded if the reads contained adapters or uncalled bases, had a mean Phred below 15, or lacked an exact constant-primer or identifier match. COPE v1.2.5 was used to merge high-quality paired reads, and clonotypes were defined as unique nucleotide sequences. Clonotypes were aligned to IMGT TRBV, TRBD and TRBJ reference segments using MiTCR v1.1. The analysis included only V-J combinations with a frequency above 0.0001, which together covered approximately 99% of the repertoires. A TCS score was defined as the ratio of F50 (clonal expansion) to E x V (chaos), with BLOSUM62-based TCRdist applied between CDR3 peptides within each V-J. Welch's t-statistics and random forest reduced roughly 530 V-J features to around 14, which were used in a naive Bayes classifier (R e1071). The public reads were reanalyzed by TCRdb: fastp trimming at Q25, MiXCR alignment, in-frame beta chains only. Each entry is one CDR3 protein sequence, shown with its most common DNA and genes. The V and J calls and clone size are TCRdb's, not the authors'. The sample profile shows about 530,000 distinct CDR3 sequences; about 15% of them were found once. The biggest ten clones account for approximately 15% of the sample.

The investigation overall reported the following: Most expanded thyroid clonotypes (frequency above 0.001) were also found in blood, which suggests that blood repertoires may mirror thyroid immune responses. In validation, the model predicted progression to ophthalmopathy with roughly 70% sensitivity and less than 75% specificity, a median of 6.5 months before onset. A model built on a 13 V-J signature distinguished ophthalmopathy from stable hyperthyroidism, reaching about 89% sensitivity and around 81% specificity in cross-validation and 80%/75% in testing. Sample size was not statistically predetermined, and investigators were not blinded to group allocation.

Concerning this clonotype itself: Its antigen has not been determined. The input lacks base qualities; no much larger clone sits a single base away.

The TCR sequence derives from a woman younger than 30 with Graves' ophthalmopathy. Sequencing was done on a sample of blood.

In nucleotide form, the sequence is TGTGCCAGCAGCGTCACAGGTTCTGGAAACACCATATATTTT. Translated, this gives CASSVTGSGNTIYF. Recombination connected TRBV7-9 to TRBJ1-3; TRBD1 is a possible D gene, resting on 5 matching bases. The trim is 5 bases for V and 1 base for J, with a gap of 9 bases between the germline ends. CDR1 SEHNR and CDR2 FQNEAQ were looked up in the germline V gene (reference sequence). From cysteine to phenylalanine, the CDR3 is 14 amino acids long. This entry keeps only the CDR3 DNA: 42 bases, framed from base 1.